Given below is one T cell receptor (beta chain) in context. Original processing notes: The assay estimated nucleated cells by amplifying reference gene primers. The protocol was immunoSEQ multiplex PCR, while the TCRdb copy is restricted to in-frame clones and leaves out a portion. V, J and clone size are those of that table, while D and trimming were read from the DNA. The profile covers around 300,000 clones, with around 90% appearing a single time and less than 2% taken by the ten largest. The data are from a study of blood T cell repertoires in COVID-19. At the level of the study: COVID-19 samples from acute and convalescent phases originated in the United States, Italy and Spain.

Donors in Cohort 3 who had recovered were those with two negative PCRs, healthcare professional clearance, or resolution of their symptoms. Germline CDR1 and CDR2: ENHRY and SYGVKD. Losses at the gene ends were 6 bases for V and 3 bases for J; bases not matched to a gene: 6. The CDR3 is 15 amino acids. The sample consisted of PBMCs or T cells enriched from blood (not recorded which). The chain recombines TRBV10-3 with TRBJ2-3; 10 bases align to TRBD2. The receptor's source is a woman aged 40 to 49 who had recovered from COVID-19. The CDR3 region is CAIRKAGGPTDTQYF. CDR3 bases: TGTGCCATCAGAAAAGCGGGGGGGCCTACAGATACGCAGTATTTT.